This T cell receptor beta chain appears in the sequencing data of a study of regulatory T cells in long-lasting Graves disease. Turning to the study itself: Patients with new Graves' disease had used antithyroid drugs below 3 months.

This clonotype was recorded at least ten times. Time point defined: newly diagnosed GD, antithyroid drugs for less than 3 months. TCR sequences were obtained from RNA taken from PBMCs. This CDR3 has 15 residues. CDR1 and CDR2 (germline): LNHDA, SQIVND (reference sequence). Losses at the gene ends were 5 bases for V and 7 bases for J; bases not matched to a gene: 8. Libraries of TCR beta came from iRepertoire HTBI primers plus Arm-PCR of CDR3 regions. TCRdb reanalysed the multiplex PCR reads using MiXCR and keeps one entry per CDR3 protein. The repertoire holds hundreds of thousands of distinct CDR3 sequences, with roughly 16% as singletons. This sample also appeared in a second study, on T cells in Graves' hyperthyroidism and ophthalmopathy. That work states: Blood also carried most thyroid clonotypes expanded above 0.001. Ophthalmopathy stood apart from stable hyperthyroidism in a 13 V-J model.

The receptor comes from a woman aged 25 to 39 with Graves disease. This sequence joins TRBV19 and TRBJ1-5; 10 nucleotides align to TRBD1. Here the sequenced sample was peripheral blood mononuclear cells (PBMCs), taken at new diagnosis, from a patient treated with antithyroid drugs. The CDR3 protein is CASSLTGGAGQPQHF. As DNA, the CDR3 is TGTGCCAGTAGTTTGACAGGGGGCGCAGGGCAGCCCCAGCATTTT.